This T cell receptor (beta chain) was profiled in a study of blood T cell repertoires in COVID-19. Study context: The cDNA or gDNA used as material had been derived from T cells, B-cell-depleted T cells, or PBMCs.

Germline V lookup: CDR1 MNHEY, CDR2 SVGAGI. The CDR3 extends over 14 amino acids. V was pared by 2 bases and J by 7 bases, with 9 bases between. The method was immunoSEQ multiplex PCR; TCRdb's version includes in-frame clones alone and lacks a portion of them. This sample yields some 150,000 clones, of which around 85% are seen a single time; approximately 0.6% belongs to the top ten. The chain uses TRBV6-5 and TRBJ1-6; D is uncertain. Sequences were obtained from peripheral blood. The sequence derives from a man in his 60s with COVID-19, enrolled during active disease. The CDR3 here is CASSYGGQNSPLHF. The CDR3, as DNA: TGTGCCAGCAGTTACGGAGGGCAAAATTCACCCCTCCACTTT.